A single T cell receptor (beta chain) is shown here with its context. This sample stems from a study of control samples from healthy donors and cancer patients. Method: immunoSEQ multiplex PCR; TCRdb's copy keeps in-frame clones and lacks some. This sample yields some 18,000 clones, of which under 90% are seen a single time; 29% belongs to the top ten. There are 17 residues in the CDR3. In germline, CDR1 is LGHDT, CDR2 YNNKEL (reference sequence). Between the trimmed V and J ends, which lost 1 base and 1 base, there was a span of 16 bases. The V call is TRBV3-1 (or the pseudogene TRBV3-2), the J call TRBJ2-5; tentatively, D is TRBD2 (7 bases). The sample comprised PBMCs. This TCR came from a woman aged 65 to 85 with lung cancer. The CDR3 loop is CASSQVVGGGAQETQYF. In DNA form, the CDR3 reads TGTGCCAGCAGCCAAGTAGTGGGTGGGGGGGCCCAAGAGACCCAGTACTTC.